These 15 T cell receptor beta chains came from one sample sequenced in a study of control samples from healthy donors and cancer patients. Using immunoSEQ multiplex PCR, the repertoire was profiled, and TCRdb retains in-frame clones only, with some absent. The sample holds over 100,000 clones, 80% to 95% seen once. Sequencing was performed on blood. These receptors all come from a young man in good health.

CDR3 amino acids: CASFRKLQTEAFF. The CDR3 DNA follows: TGTGCCAGCTTTAGAAAGTTACAGACTGAAGCTTTCTTT. J is TRBJ1-1 and V is TRBV12-3 or TRBV12-4; D gene ambiguous. The CDR3 covers 13 residues. V lost 8 bases, J lost 5 bases, and 15 bases lay in between.

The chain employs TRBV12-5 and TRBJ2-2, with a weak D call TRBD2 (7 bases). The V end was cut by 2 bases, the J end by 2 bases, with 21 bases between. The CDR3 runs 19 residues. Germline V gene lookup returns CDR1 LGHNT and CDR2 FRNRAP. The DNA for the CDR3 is TGTGCTAGTGGTTTGACTCGCTCGGGGGGCAGAGTTAACACCGGGGAGCTGTTTTTT. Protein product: CASGLTRSGGRVNTGELFF.

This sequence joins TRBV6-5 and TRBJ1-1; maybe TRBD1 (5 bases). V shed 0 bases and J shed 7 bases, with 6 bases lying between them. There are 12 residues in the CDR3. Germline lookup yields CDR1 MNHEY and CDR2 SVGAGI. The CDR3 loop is CASSYSRGEAFF. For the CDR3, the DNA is TGTGCCAGCAGTTACTCAAGGGGTGAAGCTTTCTTT.

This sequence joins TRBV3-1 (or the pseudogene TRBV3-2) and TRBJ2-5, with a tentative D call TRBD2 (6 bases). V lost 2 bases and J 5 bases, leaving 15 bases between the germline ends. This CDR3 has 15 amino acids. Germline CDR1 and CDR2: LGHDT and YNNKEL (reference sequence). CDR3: CASSQRAGRRETQYF. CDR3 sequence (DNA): TGTGCCAGCAGCCAACGCGCGGGGCGTAGGGAGACCCAGTACTTC.

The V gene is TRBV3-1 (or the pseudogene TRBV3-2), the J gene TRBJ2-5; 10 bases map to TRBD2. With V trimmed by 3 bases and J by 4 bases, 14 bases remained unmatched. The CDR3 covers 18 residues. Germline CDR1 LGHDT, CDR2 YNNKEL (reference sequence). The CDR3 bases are TGTGCCAGCAGCCAGGATCCGGGACTAGCGTTCGGTGGAGAGACCCAGTACTTC. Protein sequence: CASSQDPGLAFGGETQYF.

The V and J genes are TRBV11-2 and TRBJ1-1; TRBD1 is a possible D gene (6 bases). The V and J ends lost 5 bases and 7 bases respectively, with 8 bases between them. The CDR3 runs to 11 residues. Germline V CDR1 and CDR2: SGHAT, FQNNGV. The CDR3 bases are TGTGCCAGCAGCCGGACAGTTGAAGCTTTCTTT. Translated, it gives CASSRTVEAFF.

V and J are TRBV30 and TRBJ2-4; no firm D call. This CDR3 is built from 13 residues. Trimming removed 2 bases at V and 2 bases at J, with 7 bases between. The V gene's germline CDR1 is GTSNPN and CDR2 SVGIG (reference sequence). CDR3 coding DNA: TGTGCCTGGAGTCTAAGTACCAAAAACATTCAGTACTTC. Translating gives CAWSLSTKNIQYF.

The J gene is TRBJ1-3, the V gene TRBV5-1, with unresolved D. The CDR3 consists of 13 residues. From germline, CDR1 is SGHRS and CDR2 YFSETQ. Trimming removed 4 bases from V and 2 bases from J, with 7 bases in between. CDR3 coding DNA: TGCGCCAGCAGCATGGGCCCTGGAAACACCATATATTTT. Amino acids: CASSMGPGNTIYF.

CDR3 residues: CSVGGGHQPQHF. CDR3 DNA sequence: TGCAGCGTGGGGGGTGGGCATCAGCCCCAGCATTTT. The chain combines TRBV29-1 with TRBJ1-5; the D gene is possibly TRBD1 (5 bases). Germline V CDR1 and CDR2: SQVTM, ANQGSEA. V lost 6 bases and J 5 bases, leaving 11 bases between the germline ends. This CDR3 is 12 amino acids long.

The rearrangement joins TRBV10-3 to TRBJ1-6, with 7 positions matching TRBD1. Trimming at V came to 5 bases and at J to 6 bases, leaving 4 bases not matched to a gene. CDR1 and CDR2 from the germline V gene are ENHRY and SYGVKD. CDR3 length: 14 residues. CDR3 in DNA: TGTGCCATCAGTCTCCGGGACAGTAATTCACCCCTCCACTTT. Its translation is CAISLRDSNSPLHF.

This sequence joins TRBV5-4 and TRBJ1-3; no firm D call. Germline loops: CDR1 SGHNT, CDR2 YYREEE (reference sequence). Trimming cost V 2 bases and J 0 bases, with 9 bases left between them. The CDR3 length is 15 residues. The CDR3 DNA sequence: TGTGCCAGCAGCTTTGCACCCTTCTCTGGAAACACCATATATTTT. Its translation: CASSFAPFSGNTIYF.

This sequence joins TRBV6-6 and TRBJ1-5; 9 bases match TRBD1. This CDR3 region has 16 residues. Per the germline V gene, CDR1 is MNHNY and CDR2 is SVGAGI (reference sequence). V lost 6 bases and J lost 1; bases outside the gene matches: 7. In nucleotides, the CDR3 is TGTGCCAGCAGCCTGACAGGGGGAGCGAGCAATCAGCCCCAGCATTTT. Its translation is CASSLTGGASNQPQHF.

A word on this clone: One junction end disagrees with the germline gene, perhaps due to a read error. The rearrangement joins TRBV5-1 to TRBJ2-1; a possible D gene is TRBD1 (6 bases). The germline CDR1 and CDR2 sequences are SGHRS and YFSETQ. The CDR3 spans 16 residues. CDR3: CASILPYRAAYNEQFF. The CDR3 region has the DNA TGCGCCAGCATCTTGCCCTACAGGGCGGCCTACAATGAGCAGTTCTTC.

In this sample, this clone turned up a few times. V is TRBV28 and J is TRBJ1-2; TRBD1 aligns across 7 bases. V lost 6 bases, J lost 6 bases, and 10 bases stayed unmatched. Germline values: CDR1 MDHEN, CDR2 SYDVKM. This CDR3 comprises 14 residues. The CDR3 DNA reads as TGTGCCAGCAGCCTCCTACAGGGGTCGGATGGCTACACCTTC. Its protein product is CASSLLQGSDGYTF.

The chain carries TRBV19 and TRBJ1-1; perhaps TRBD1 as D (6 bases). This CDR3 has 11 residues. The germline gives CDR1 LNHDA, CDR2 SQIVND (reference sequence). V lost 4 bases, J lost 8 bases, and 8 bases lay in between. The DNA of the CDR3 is TGTGCCAGTAGTAACAGGGCGGAAGCTTTCTTT. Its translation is CASSNRAEAFF.